The sequence of this T cell receptor (beta chain) was determined in a study of control samples from healthy donors and cancer patients. Sequencing was performed with immunoSEQ multiplex PCR; in TCRdb, only in-frame clones are kept and a portion is missing. The data hold tens of thousands of clones, with nearly 90% observed a single time. A single count supports this clone. CDR1 LNHDA and CDR2 SQIVND come from the germline V gene (reference sequence). Trimming took off 5 bases at V and 4 bases at J, with 11 bases between the two ends. CDR3 length: 13 residues. The gene calls are TRBV19 and TRBJ1-2; no clear D gene. This sequence was found in a female donor with melanoma. Sequencing was performed on formalin-fixed, paraffin-embedded tissue. This CDR3 reads CASSPGVGYGYTF. CDR3 DNA: TGTGCCAGTAGTCCTGGGGTTGGCTATGGCTACACCTTC. The full variable domain, its missing parts supplied by reference TRBV19 and TRBJ1-2, is DGGITQSPKYLFRKEGQNVTLSCEQNLNHDAMYWYRQDPGQGLRLIYYSQIVNDFQKGDIAEGYSVSREKKESFPLTVTSAQKNPTAFYLCASSPGVGYGYTFGSGTRLTVV.